This T cell receptor beta chain was identified in a study of naive and memory T cell subsets. The SP2 primer and nested alpha and beta constant region primers amplified ligated cDNA in four rounds. A single record per CDR3 protein comes from TCRdb applying MiXCR to the 5' RACE reads. The data show around 30,000 distinct CDR3 sequences, over 15% seen once. General observations from the study: This RNA-based method may be sensitive to activation-related transcript changes.

The V gene's germline CDR1 is LNHDA and CDR2 SQIVND (reference sequence). Trimming stripped 1 base from V and 8 bases from J, with 14 bases between. This CDR3 region has 15 residues. TCR cDNA received a 3' ligated oligonucleotide that carried a UMI. In this sample, this clonotype turned up many times. Its antigen remains unknown. The TCR originated in a female donor in good health. The chain carries TRBV19 and TRBJ1-4; TRBD1 might be the D (5 bases). In DNA, the CDR3 is TGTGCCAGTAGTATAGCCGCGTCAAGGGACGAAAAACTGTTTTTT. Translated, it gives CASSIAASRDEKLFF.